The entry below gives a single T cell receptor (beta chain) sequence along with its context. This entry belongs to a study of T cell responses to AZD1222 COVID-19 vaccine. Trimming shortened V by 5 bases and J by 2 bases, and 15 bases separated the two germline ends. The germline V gene has CDR1 LNHDA and CDR2 SQIVND (reference sequence). This CDR3 has 15 amino acids. Produced via immunoSEQ multiplex PCR; TCRdb's table is partial and in-frame only. The repertoire holds over 150,000 clones, about nine tenths seen once, with approximately 1.5% in the top ten. This TCR derives from an adult in good health. Sequencing was performed on peripheral blood, taken on day 0 of AZD1222 vaccination. This rearrangement joins TRBV19 to TRBJ1-1; no clear D gene. The CDR3: CASSLDREVNTEAFF. CDR3 bases: TGTGCCAGTAGTCTCGACCGGGAAGTCAACACTGAAGCTTTCTTT.